These T cell receptor beta chains were read from a single sample in a study of Tregs in tolerant kidney transplant recipients. TCRdb's table, derived via immunoSEQ multiplex PCR, lists solely in-frame clones and lacks some. The sample contains roughly 250,000 clones, roughly four fifths of which appear only once. Sequences were obtained from CD4+ T cells from blood. The receptors were gathered from a human donor in good health. The CDR3 runs from the conserved cysteine through the conserved F or W. A D gene is named only where the DNA matches it firmly. Size is omitted from some rows. Given values are once, few, many or a class for expanded clones.

d_gene	v_gene	j_gene	abundance	len	CDR3nt	CDR3aa
NA	TRBV7-2	TRBJ1-3	once	17	TGTGCCAGCAGCTTAACAAACAGGGCGAGGTCTGGAAACACCATATATTTT	CASSLTNRARSGNTIYF
TRBD2	TRBV5-1	TRBJ2-3	NA	16	TGCGCCAGCAGCTTGGGTGCTAGCGGGTTCACAGATACGCAGTATTTT	CASSLGASGFTDTQYF
TRBD2	TRBV27	TRBJ2-1	NA	15	TGTGCCAGCAGTTCTCTGGGAGCGGGATACAATGAGCAGTTCTTC	CASSSLGAGYNEQFF
TRBD1	TRBV11-2	TRBJ2-7	once	16	TGTGCCAGCAGCTTAGGGGGACAGGGGGGCTCCTACGAGCAGTACTTC	CASSLGGQGGSYEQYF
NA	TRBV7-2	TRBJ2-7	NA	17	TGTGCCAGCAGCTTAGCCTTGAGTTCTAGCGCCCCCTACGAGCAGTACTTC	CASSLALSSSAPYEQYF
TRBD2	TRBV6-5	TRBJ2-7	few	14	TGTGCCAGCAGGTACCGGGAGGAGTCCTACGAGCAGTACTTC	CASRYREESYEQYF
NA	TRBV7-3	TRBJ2-1	NA	16	TGTGCCAGCAGAACCCACCCGGGGCAGGCCGATGGTGAGCAGTTCTTC	CASRTHPGQADGEQFF
NA	TRBV5-1	TRBJ1-5	NA	16	TGCGCCAGCAGCTACAATCCGTCCGGGAGCAATCAGCCCCAGCATTTT	CASSYNPSGSNQPQHF
NA	TRBV7-9	TRBJ1-1	NA	14	TGTGCCAGCAGCTTAGTAGGGGGGAGCACTGAAGCTTTCTTT	CASSLVGGSTEAFF
NA	TRBV18	TRBJ1-5	NA	16	TGTGCCAGCTCACCACCGGGACACGCCGGGAATCAGCCCCAGCATTTT	CASSPPGHAGNQPQHF
NA	TRBV4-2	TRBJ2-3	NA	16	TGTGCCAGCAGCCAAAACCCTGGACAACGTGCAGATACGCAGTATTTT	CASSQNPGQRADTQYF
NA	TRBV7-2	TRBJ2-7	NA	13	TGTGCCAGCAGCTTATCACCCGGCCTCGAGCAGTACTTC	CASSLSPGLEQYF